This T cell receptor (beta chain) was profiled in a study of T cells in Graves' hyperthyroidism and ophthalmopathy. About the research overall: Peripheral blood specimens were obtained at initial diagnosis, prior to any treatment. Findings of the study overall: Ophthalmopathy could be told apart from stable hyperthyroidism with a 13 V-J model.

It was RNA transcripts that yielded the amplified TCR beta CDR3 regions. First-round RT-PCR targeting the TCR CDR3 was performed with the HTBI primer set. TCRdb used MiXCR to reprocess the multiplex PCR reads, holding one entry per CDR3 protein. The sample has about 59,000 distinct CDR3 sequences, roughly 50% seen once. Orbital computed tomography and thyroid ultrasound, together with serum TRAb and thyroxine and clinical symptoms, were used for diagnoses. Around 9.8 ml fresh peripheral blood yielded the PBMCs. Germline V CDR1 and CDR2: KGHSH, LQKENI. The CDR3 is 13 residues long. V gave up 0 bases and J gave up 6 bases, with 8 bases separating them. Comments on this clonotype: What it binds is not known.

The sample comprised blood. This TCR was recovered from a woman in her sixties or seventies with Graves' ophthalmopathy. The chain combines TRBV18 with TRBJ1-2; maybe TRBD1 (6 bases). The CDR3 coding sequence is TGTGCCAGCTCACCACCGGGGGCACATGGCTACACCTTC. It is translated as CASSPPGAHGYTF.